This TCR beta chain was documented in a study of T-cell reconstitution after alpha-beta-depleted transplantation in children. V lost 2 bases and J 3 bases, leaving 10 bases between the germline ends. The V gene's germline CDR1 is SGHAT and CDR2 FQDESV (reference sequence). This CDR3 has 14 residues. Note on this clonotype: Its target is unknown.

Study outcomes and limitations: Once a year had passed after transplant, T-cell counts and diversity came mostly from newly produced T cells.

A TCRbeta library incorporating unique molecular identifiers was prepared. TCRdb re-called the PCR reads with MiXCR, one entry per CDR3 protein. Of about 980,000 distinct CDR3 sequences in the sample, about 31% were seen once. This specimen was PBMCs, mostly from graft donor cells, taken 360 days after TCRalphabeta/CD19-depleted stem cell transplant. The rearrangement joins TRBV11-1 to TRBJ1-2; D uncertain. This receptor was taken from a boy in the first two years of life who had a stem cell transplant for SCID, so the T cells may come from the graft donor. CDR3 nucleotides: TGTGCCAGCAGCTTACACCGGGGTGACTATGGCTACACCTTC. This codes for CASSLHRGDYGYTF.